This T cell receptor beta chain comes out of a study of OX40 agonist ivuxolimab in advanced cancers. Study at large: Enrolled patients in dose escalation had cancers that were hepatocellular carcinoma, melanoma, renal cell or head and neck cancer.

Profiling relied on immunoSEQ multiplex PCR, and the TCRdb table lists in-frame clones only, not all of them. In the table there are about 93,000 clones, approximately 94% of which are singletons. Broader study findings: Expanded clones belonging to CD8+ T cells outnumbered, on average, those of CD4+. Some nonresponders likewise displayed low normalized T-cell clonal expansion.

V was cut by 4 bases and J by 0 bases, with 16 bases left in between. The CDR3 contains 16 residues. Germline V gives CDR1 MDHEN, CDR2 SYDVKM. As for this clone: What it binds is not known.

This specimen consisted of CD4+ or CD8+ T cells sorted from blood, obtained in a trial of the OX40 agonist ivuxolimab. This TCR was sampled from an adult with an advanced solid tumor such as melanoma, head and neck, liver or kidney cancer. The chain links TRBV28 to TRBJ2-7; D is undetermined. DNA for the CDR3: TGTGCCAGCAGTTCTCCCCTCCTAGTTGGCTCCTACGAGCAGTACTTC. Translating gives CASSSPLLVGSYEQYF.